This T cell receptor beta chain was observed in a study of human versus mouse CDR3 diversity and MHC coevolution. Study-wide results and limits: Most of the three human donors had the lowest clonal inequality. Roughly 6 MHC II alleles selected the human T cells. Human CDR3s averaged more deletions and insertions than mouse CDR3s.

Measured with immunoSEQ multiplex PCR; TCRdb has only the in-frame clones, and not every one. The sample lists some 80,000 clones; under 95% were seen once. The CDR3 consists of 13 residues. Germline CDR1 SGHAT, CDR2 FQNNGV. Trimming cost V 2 bases and J 2 bases, with 6 bases left between them. As to this clone: The antigen is undetermined.

The source of this sequence is a person between 30 and 69 years old in good health. Sequenced: naive CD4+ T cells from blood. Described subset: CD45RO-negative CD62L-positive naive CD4 T cells. The rearrangement links TRBV11-2 to TRBJ2-5; D not certain. CDR3 protein: CASSLSWQETQYF. For the CDR3, the DNA is TGTGCCAGCAGCTTAAGCTGGCAAGAGACCCAGTACTTC.